This T cell receptor beta chain was sequenced in a study of regulatory T cells in long-lasting Graves disease (dated by TCRdb to 2020 to 2023). As for the study more broadly: Newly diagnosed Graves' disease patients had taken antithyroid drugs for less than 3 months. TCR sequencing covered 13 persistent and approximately 20 newly diagnosed Graves' disease patients, around 35 samples in total. Persistent Graves' disease patients were compared with newly diagnosed Graves' disease patients by peripheral blood TCR sequencing and RNA sequencing. The study was registered as a clinical trial and conducted in China. Overall study outcomes, separate from this receptor: As a limitation, the authors acknowledged that the small sample size may reduce accuracy. Only peripheral blood was studied, because thyroid tissue, the primary lesion, was inaccessible. Preferential use of TRBV28, TRBJ1-2 and TRBJ2-5 was observed in persistent disease, whereas TRBV20-1 and TRBJ2-1 were favored in newly diagnosed disease. Persistent Graves' disease patients showed lower TCR Shannon entropy and fewer highly expanded clones than newly diagnosed patients, suggesting clonal expansion. More public clonotypes were shared among persistent patients (roughly 3,000) than among newly diagnosed patients (roughly 1,000). Only the TCR beta chain was sequenced and analyzed.

Its CDR3 holds 17 amino acids, cysteine through phenylalanine. Only CDR3 DNA remains: 51 bases, in frame from the first base. CDR1 MNHEY and CDR2 SMNVEV were looked up in the germline V gene (reference sequence). V is cut back by 3 bases and J by 1 base, with 7 bases in the junction unmatched. This clonotype came up many times. Its antigen is unknown. No base-level quality is on record; no much larger clone is a single base apart. Library construction relied on multiplex PCR. Reads for this sample came from an Illumina HiSeq 4000. CDR3 regions were amplified by Arm-PCR with iRepertoire HTBI primers to construct TCR beta libraries. Before sequencing, the PCR products went through gel purification. Per the source publication's procedure: Gene usage analysis of CDR3 amino acid clonotypes relied on the approximately 68 TRBV and over 13 TRBJ segments identified across samples. COPE and FqMerger were used to merge the filtered high-quality paired reads into contigs. BLAST was used to align contigs to the IMGT TRBV, TRBD and TRBJ reference genes, and CDR3 was defined following IMGT. Highly expanded clones were defined as clonotypes with a frequency above 0.1%. Shannon entropy served as the measure of repertoire diversity, while the Gini coefficient captured V-J evenness. A clonotype was considered public if more than one individual shared it. The public sequencing data were trimmed at Q25 with fastp and processed into clonotypes with MiXCR by TCRdb, which kept only in-frame beta chains. Rows with a matching CDR3 protein are joined into one entry that keeps the most common DNA and genes. These V and J calls derive from TCRdb rather than the authors' analysis. The sample table holds about 620,000 distinct CDR3 sequences, of which approximately 15% were seen once. The ten largest make up more than 15% of the sample.

The time point label here, explained by the study, means: newly diagnosed GD, antithyroid drugs for less than 3 months. For both TCR sequencing and RNA sequencing, RNA was extracted from PBMCs using TRIzol. Graves' disease was diagnosed according to American Thyroid Association guidelines. Recruitment of patients was carried out at an endocrinology department in Xi'an, China. Each patient gave about 8.1 milliliters of peripheral blood, collected in an EDTA anticoagulant tube. Ficoll Paque Plus density gradient separation was used to isolate PBMCs, and no further T cell sorting was done. An Agilent 2100 Bioanalyzer and agarose gel were used to assess RNA quality, and a NanoDrop 2000 was used to measure RNA concentration. A further study also used this sample, focusing on T cells in Graves' hyperthyroidism and ophthalmopathy. That second report states: Stable Graves' hyperthyroidism was defined as the absence of progression to ophthalmopathy over 18 months of follow-up. The hyperthyroidism patients were between 18 and 65 years old and newly diagnosed, with a disease duration of less than 2 months. Exclusion was applied to patients with uncontrolled infections, other autoimmune diseases, pregnancy or lactation. Diagnoses were established on the basis of clinical symptoms, serum thyroxine and TRAb, thyroid ultrasound, and orbital computed tomography. A first-round RT-PCR of the TCR CDR3 used the HTBI primer set with the Qiagen OneStep RT-PCR kit. Blood samples also contained most of the expanded thyroid clonotypes (frequency above 0.001), which suggests that blood repertoires may reflect thyroid immune responses. In cross-validation, a model built on a 13 V-J signature told ophthalmopathy apart from stable hyperthyroidism with just under 90% sensitivity and about 81% specificity, and in testing the same model reached 80%/75%. In validation, progression to ophthalmopathy was predicted by the model with almost 71% sensitivity and around 76% specificity, a median of about 6.8 months before onset. TCR V-J signatures able to tell the groups apart were searched for in a discovery cohort of some 97 patients, of whom more than 40 had Graves' ophthalmopathy and 57 had stable Graves' hyperthyroidism. Prospective prediction of ophthalmopathy was tested in an independent validation cohort consisting of 18 to 20 hyperthyroidism patients and 15 to 17 patients who later progressed to ophthalmopathy. The roughly 100 discovery patients were randomly divided into training and test sets at a 7:3 ratio. The study also compared thyroid tissue and blood T-cell repertoires from 6 or 7 Graves' hyperthyroidism patients. Once sampling was done, hyperthyroidism patients were given methimazole at a starting dose of 30 mg daily, whereas ophthalmopathy patients were given high-dose intravenous methylprednisolone. Libraries were constructed in a second round of multiplex PCR, after which size selection and purification were carried out. Paired-end sequencing of the libraries was performed with 100 bp reads on an Illumina HiSeq2000. SOAPnuke was used to process the raw data, with reads discarded if the reads contained adapters or uncalled bases, had a mean Phred below 15, or lacked an exact constant-primer or identifier match. COPE v1.2.5 was used to merge the high-quality paired reads, and each unique nucleotide sequence was defined as a clonotype. MiTCR v1.1 was used to align clonotypes to the IMGT TRBV, TRBD and TRBJ reference segments. The analysis included only V-J combinations with a frequency above 0.0001, which together covered 99% to 99.2% of the repertoires. A TCS score was defined as the ratio of F50 (clonal expansion) to E x V (chaos), with BLOSUM62-based TCRdist applied between CDR3 peptides within each V-J. Welch's t-statistics and random forest reduced 500 to 650 V-J features to 13, which were used in a naive Bayes classifier (R e1071). Sample size was not statistically predetermined, and blinding of investigators to group allocation was not performed. The paper describes TCR Vbeta CDR3 sequencing of about 140 peripheral blood samples, made up of some 40 ophthalmopathy patients, approximately 73 hyperthyroidism patients and some 17 progressor patients.

The clonotype originates from a young woman with Graves disease. Donor details come from another sample of the same person, matched by shared clones. The sequence joins TRBV27 to TRBJ2-2, and 8 bases in between align with TRBD2. The sequences come from peripheral blood mononuclear cells (PBMCs), collected at new diagnosis, from a patient treated with antithyroid drugs. The CDR3 in this case is CASSFRREAVNTGELFF. DNA sequence: TGTGCCAGCAGTTTTCGGCGGGAGGCGGTGAACACCGGGGAGCTGTTTTTT.